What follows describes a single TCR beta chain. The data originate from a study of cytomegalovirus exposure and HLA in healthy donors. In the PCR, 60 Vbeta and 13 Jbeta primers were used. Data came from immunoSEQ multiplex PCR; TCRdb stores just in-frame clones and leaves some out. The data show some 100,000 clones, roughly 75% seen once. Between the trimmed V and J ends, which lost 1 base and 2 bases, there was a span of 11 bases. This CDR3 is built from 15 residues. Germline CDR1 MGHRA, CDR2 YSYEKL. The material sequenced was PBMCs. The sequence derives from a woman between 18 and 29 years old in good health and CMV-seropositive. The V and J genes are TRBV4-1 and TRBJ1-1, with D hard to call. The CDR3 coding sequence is TGCGCCAGCAGCCAAGGGTTTCTAGTTAACACTGAAGCTTTCTTT. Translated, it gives CASSQGFLVNTEAFF.